The 32 T cell receptor beta chains below all came from one sample that was sequenced in a study of Graves' ophthalmopathy and Graves' hyperthyroidism. Beta-chain TCR CDR3 regions were amplified from RNA transcripts. A first-round RT-PCR used HTBI primers, followed by a second-round multiplex PCR. TCRdb itself ran the multiplex PCR reads through MiXCR, one entry per CDR3 protein. This table has roughly 350,000 distinct CDR3 sequences, roughly a sixth appearing once. The sample comprised peripheral blood. The receptors here all came from an adult woman with stable Graves' hyperthyroidism.

This clonotype was detected only once. The chain has TRBV28 and TRBJ1-6, with D uncertain. V gave up 5 bases and J gave up 10 bases, with 9 bases separating them. This CDR3 region has 12 residues. Germline V gives CDR1 MDHEN, CDR2 SYDVKM. Written as DNA, the CDR3 is TGTGCCAGCAGTCCGGGTGGGTCACCCCTCCACTTT. Translated, it gives CASSPGGSPLHF.

This chain links TRBV14 with TRBJ2-3, with unresolved D. CDR3 length: 17 amino acids. The V end was cut by 0 bases, the J end by 0 bases, with 13 bases between. Germline values: CDR1 SGHDN, CDR2 FVKESK. As DNA, the CDR3 is TGTGCCAGCAGCCAAGATCCCCGCATAGATAGCACAGATACGCAGTATTTT. It translates to CASSQDPRIDSTDTQYF.

The genes are TRBV19 and TRBJ1-2, with D possibly matching TRBD1 (5 bases). V was shortened by 4 bases and J by 4 bases, with 7 bases between the two germline ends. The V gene's germline CDR1 is LNHDA and CDR2 SQIVND (reference sequence). The CDR3 extends over 12 amino acids. The CDR3 nucleotides are TGTGCCAGTAGTAGAGGGACCTATGGCTACACCTTC. Translating gives CASSRGTYGYTF.

This clonotype was seen many times. V and J are TRBV6-1 and TRBJ2-2, with D perhaps being TRBD1 or TRBD2 (5 bases each). CDR3 length equals 15 residues. The germline CDR1 and CDR2 sequences are MNHNS and SASEGT. Trimming left V 6 bases short and J 1 base short, with 12 bases between. CDR3 in DNA: TGTGCCAGCAGATCCGGGACGGGGAACACCGGGGAGCTGTTTTTT. It yields the protein CASRSGTGNTGELFF.

The chain joins TRBV5-6 to TRBJ1-1, with D tentatively TRBD1 (5 bases). The CDR3 sequence is 17 residues long. Between the trimmed V and J ends, which lost 1 base and 10 bases, there was a span of 26 bases. CDR1 and CDR2 (germline): SGHDT, YYEEEE. In DNA, the CDR3 is TGTGCCAGCAGCTTGCTCCAGTCGGGACGGACTCTCGAGGGAGCTTTCTTT. Residues: CASSLLQSGRTLEGAFF.

The V gene is TRBV20-1, the J gene TRBJ2-4; 11 nucleotides align to TRBD2. Germline values: CDR1 DFQATT, CDR2 SNEGSKA (reference sequence). With V trimmed by 3 bases and J by 0 bases, 4 bases remained unmatched. The CDR3 covers 16 residues. Written as DNA, the CDR3 is TGCAGTGCTAGGGTAGCGGGGGGGATAGCCAAAAACATTCAGTACTTC. Residues: CSARVAGGIAKNIQYF.

This clonotype showed up many times. The CDR3 spells CASSYSLDWYRVENTEAFF. The CDR3, as DNA: TGTGCCAGCAGTTACTCCCTGGATTGGTACAGGGTGGAGAACACTGAAGCTTTCTTT. The chain employs TRBV6-2 or TRBV6-3 and TRBJ1-1, with D possibly being TRBD1 (6 bases). The CDR3 has 19 residues. Germline V gene lookup returns CDR1 MNHEY and CDR2 SVGEGT. Between the trimmed V and J ends, which lost 0 bases and 1 base, there was a span of 21 bases.

This clonotype was recorded at least ten times. The chain employs TRBV20-1 and TRBJ2-5; D remains unclear. V was cut by 2 bases and J by 1 base, with 8 bases left in between. CDR1 is DFQATT, CDR2 SNEGSKA, per germline (reference sequence). The CDR3 runs 13 residues. This CDR3 reads CSARWRAQETQYF. CDR3 nucleotide sequence: TGCAGTGCTAGATGGCGCGCCCAAGAGACCCAGTACTTC.

This clonotype has ten or more counts. V usage is TRBV12-3 or TRBV12-4 and J usage is TRBJ2-4, with TRBD2 matching 7 bases. Trimming took 6 bases from V and 0 from J; bases not matched to a gene: 11. The CDR3 consists of 17 residues. For the CDR3, the DNA is TGTGCCAGCAGCCTCAGAGCGGGAACAATAGCCAAAAACATTCAGTACTTC. Protein product: CASSLRAGTIAKNIQYF.

In regard to this clonotype: A much larger clone differs by one base, so this may be a read error. The chain employs TRBV5-1 and TRBJ2-7, with a tentative D call TRBD2 (6 bases). Germline loops: CDR1 SGHRS, CDR2 YFSETQ. The CDR3 is 15 amino acids. Trimming shortened V by 6 bases and J by 2 bases, and 18 bases separated the two germline ends. CDR3 nucleotides: TGCGCCAGCATGGGAGGACCGGGCAGTACCTACGAGCAGTACTTC. The encoded protein is CASMGGPGSTYEQYF.

This clonotype was counted at least ten times. As DNA, the CDR3 is TGTGCCAGCAGTTTTAAAACCATCGCGGGCAGTACCTCCTATAATTCACCCCTCCACTTT. Its translation is CASSFKTIAGSTSYNSPLHF. The V and J genes are TRBV6-5 and TRBJ1-6; unclear D gene. From germline, CDR1 is MNHEY and CDR2 SVGAGI. The CDR3 contains 20 residues. Trimming took off 4 bases at V and 0 bases at J, with 22 bases between the two ends.

This clonotype was detected many times. The V call is TRBV15, the J call TRBJ1-1, with D tentatively TRBD1 (6 bases). The CDR3 extends over 14 amino acids. The V gene lost 5 bases and the J gene lost 2 bases, with 12 bases spanning the gap. CDR1 is LNHNV, CDR2 YYDKDF, per germline (reference sequence). CDR3 nucleotide sequence: TGTGCCACCAGCTCAAGGGGGGGCAACACTGAAGCTTTCTTT. It codes for CATSSRGGNTEAFF.

Many counts were recorded for this clonotype. The gene calls are TRBV19 and TRBJ2-2, with a possible D match to TRBD1 (5 bases). V was shortened by 0 bases and J by 0 bases, with 11 bases between the two germline ends. Germline CDR1 reads LNHDA; CDR2 reads SQIVND (reference sequence). The CDR3 has 17 residues. CDR3 amino acids: CASSIEVDSANTGELFF. CDR3 nucleotides: TGTGCCAGTAGTATAGAGGTCGACAGCGCGAACACCGGGGAGCTGTTTTTT. The full variable domain, in which reference TRBV19 and TRBJ2-2 provide the parts outside the CDR3, is DGGITQSPKYLFRKEGQNVTLSCEQNLNHDAMYWYRQDPGQGLRLIYYSQIVNDFQKGDIAEGYSVSREKKESFPLTVTSAQKNPTAFYLCASSIEVDSANTGELFFGEGSRLTVL.

The V and J genes are TRBV7-3 and TRBJ2-5, with TRBD2 matching 12 bases. The CDR3 is 15 residues long. The junction had 5 bases not matched to a gene; V was cut back by 5 bases and J by 4 bases. Per the germline V gene, CDR1 is SGHTA and CDR2 is FQGTGA. The CDR3: CASSRTSGVGETQYF. DNA for the CDR3: TGTGCCAGCAGCAGGACTAGCGGGGTTGGAGAGACCCAGTACTTC.

This rearrangement joins TRBV11-2 to TRBJ1-1; 9 bases are shared with TRBD1. The CDR3 has 13 residues. The ends lost 6 bases at V and 7 bases at J; junction bases unmatched: 6. Germline assignment: CDR1 SGHAT and CDR2 FQNNGV. CDR3 amino acids: CASRSTGGGEAFF. CDR3 in DNA: TGTGCCAGCAGATCGACAGGGGGAGGTGAAGCTTTCTTT.

There are many counts of this clonotype. The DNA of the CDR3 is TGTGCCAGCAGCCACGGGACAGGGGAAGGTGGAGCTTTCTTT. It encodes CASSHGTGEGGAFF. The rearrangement uses TRBV3-1 and TRBJ1-1, with 10 bases aligning to TRBD1. CDR3 length: 14 residues. With 3 bases clipped from V and 10 bases from J, the junction kept 8 bases outside the gene matches. In germline, CDR1 is LGHDT, CDR2 YNNKEL (reference sequence).

This clonotype was observed at least ten times. This chain joins TRBV20-1 and TRBJ2-5; perhaps TRBD2 as D (5 bases). CDR1 and CDR2 from the germline V gene are DFQATT and SNEGSKA (reference sequence). CDR3 size: 14 residues. The V and J ends lost 6 bases and 1 base respectively, with 15 bases between them. In DNA, the CDR3 is TGCAGTGCGGGTCGAGGGTCGGGCCAAGAGACCCAGTACTTC. Translation gives CSAGRGSGQETQYF.

This clonotype appeared many times. The rearrangement joins TRBV7-2 to TRBJ2-7; 10 positions match TRBD2. The CDR3 is 17 amino acids. Germline V lookup: CDR1 SGHTA, CDR2 FQGNSA. V lost 5 bases, J lost 0 bases, and 10 bases stayed unmatched. CDR3 nucleotides: TGTGCCAGCAGCCCCCGGCCTAGCGGGAGATCCTCCTACGAGCAGTACTTC. Translation gives CASSPRPSGRSSYEQYF. Combining the CDR3 with reference TRBV7-2 and TRBJ2-7 gives the whole variable domain GAGVSQSPSNKVTEKGKDVELRCDPISGHTALYWYRQSLGQGLEFLIYFQGNSAPDKSGLPSDRFSAERTGGSVSTLTIQRTQQEDSAVYLCASSPRPSGRSSYEQYFGPGTRLTVT.

This clonotype was found many times. The J gene is TRBJ2-5, the V gene TRBV6-2 or TRBV6-3; D unresolved. This CDR3 region has 15 residues. The germline V and J ends were trimmed by 5 bases and 0 bases, with 13 bases remaining between them. Per the germline V gene, CDR1 is MNHEY and CDR2 is SVGEGT. The CDR3 here is CASSRHTTDQETQYF. The DNA for the CDR3 is TGTGCCAGCAGTCGGCACACCACGGACCAAGAGACCCAGTACTTC.

Notes on this clonotype: A read error may be the cause here, since a much bigger clone is one base away. The chain recombines TRBV20-1 with TRBJ2-2; 8 bases agree with TRBD1. CDR1 is DFQATT and CDR2 is SNEGSKA in the germline V gene (reference sequence). This CDR3 region has 14 residues. CDR3 residues: CSAIDRGGTGELLF. The CDR3 DNA is TGCAGTGCTATTGACAGGGGCGGCACCGGGGAGCTGTTGTTT.

This clonotype showed up many times. The chain has TRBV6-6 and TRBJ2-5; no firm D call. CDR3 length equals 16 residues. V was shortened by 2 bases and J by 5 bases, with 18 bases between the two germline ends. Germline V gene lookup returns CDR1 MNHNY and CDR2 SVGAGI (reference sequence). CDR3 amino acids: CASSYKASAKLETQYF. DNA of the CDR3: TGTGCCAGCAGTTACAAGGCCTCTGCCAAACTCGAGACCCAGTACTTC.

The sample holds many counts of this clonotype. The rearrangement links TRBV28 to TRBJ1-2; D possibly corresponds to TRBD1 (5 bases). In germline, CDR1 is MDHEN, CDR2 SYDVKM. V was clipped by 6 bases and J by 6 bases, with 14 bases between them. The CDR3 spans 13 residues. The CDR3 here is CASRSTGYHGYTF. The CDR3, as DNA: TGTGCCAGCAGAAGTACAGGATACCATGGCTACACCTTC.

This clonotype was counted ten times or more. The chain combines TRBV30 with TRBJ2-7; D uncertain. Germline CDR1 is GTSNPN and CDR2 is SVGIG (reference sequence). This CDR3 region has 15 residues. Trimming took off 0 bases at V and 4 bases at J, with 16 bases between the two ends. The CDR3 protein is CAWSVLDGVFYEQYF. The CDR3 coding sequence is TGTGCCTGGAGTGTACTGGATGGGGTTTTTTACGAGCAGTACTTC.

The chain combines TRBV12-3 or TRBV12-4 with TRBJ1-5; perhaps TRBD1 as D (5 bases). With 3 bases removed from V and 7 bases from J, the gap between germline ends came to 22 bases. The CDR3 contains 17 residues. CDR3 bases: TGTGCCAGCAGTTTGGGGGAGGTAGGGCGGATAGCGCAGCCCCAGCATTTT. Protein: CASSLGEVGRIAQPQHF.

This clonotype was detected many times. The V gene is TRBV12-3 or TRBV12-4, the J gene TRBJ1-2; no reliable D call. Between the trimmed V and J ends, which lost 2 bases and 6 bases, there was a span of 10 bases. This CDR3 has 13 residues. The CDR3 coding sequence is TGTGCCAGCAGTTTAACTCCGAACGATGGCTACACCTTC. Its protein is CASSLTPNDGYTF.

In this sample, this clonotype turned up many times. The chain employs TRBV12-3 or TRBV12-4 and TRBJ1-2, with D maybe TRBD1 (5 bases). The CDR3 totals 14 residues. Trimming shortened V by 1 base and J by 4 bases, and 10 bases separated the two germline ends. The CDR3, as DNA: TGTGCCAGCAGTTTAGGGGGGTCGGGCTATGGCTACACCTTC. Translation: CASSLGGSGYGYTF.

This clonotype was observed a few times. A read error may produce the germline difference seen at one junction end. The V and J genes are TRBV12-5 and TRBJ2-4, with TRBD2 identical over 10 bases. Germline V gene lookup returns CDR1 LGHNT and CDR2 FRNRAP. The CDR3 is made up of 18 amino acids. The CDR3 DNA sequence: TGTGCTAGTGCCCTCGGCGTCCTAGCGGGAGAGGCCAAAAACATTAAGTACTTC. This translates into CASALGVLAGEAKNIKYF. Full variable domain (rest looked up from reference TRBV12-5 and TRBJ2-4): DARVTQTPRHKVTEMGQEVTMRCQPILGHNTVFWYRQTMMQGLELLAYFRNRAPLDDSGMPKDRFSAEMPDATLATLKIQPSEPRDSAVYFCASALGVLAGEAKNIKYFGAGTRLSVL.

The gene calls are TRBV28 and TRBJ1-1; D remains ambiguous. Germline assignment: CDR1 MDHEN and CDR2 SYDVKM. The CDR3 spans 12 residues. Trimming took off 7 bases at V and 2 bases at J, with 8 bases between the two ends. CDR3 in amino acids: CASTRSNTEAFF. CDR3 nucleotides: TGTGCCAGCACGAGGTCCAACACTGAAGCTTTCTTT.

There are many counts of this clonotype. The chain has TRBV12-3 or TRBV12-4 and TRBJ2-7, with D possibly TRBD1 on 8 matching bases. Trimming pared 3 bases from V and 5 bases from J, leaving 14 bases between. This CDR3 spans 14 amino acids. CDR3 protein: CASSFNRGGHEQYF. The CDR3 nucleotides are TGTGCCAGCAGTTTCAACAGGGGGGGCCACGAGCAGTACTTC.

The rearrangement uses TRBV6-1 and TRBJ1-5; weak D call: TRBD1 (5 bases). There are 15 residues in the CDR3. Trimming cost V 8 bases and J 1 base, with 15 bases left between them. The germline CDR1 and CDR2 sequences are MNHNS and SASEGT. The CDR3 bases are TGTGCCAGCGGACCGGGGACCACCAGCAATCAGCCCCAGCATTTT. It yields the protein CASGPGTTSNQPQHF.

This clonotype was observed many times. The V call is TRBV6-1, the J call TRBJ2-5, with 9 nucleotides matching TRBD1. The CDR3 has 13 residues. V was clipped by 6 bases and J by 4 bases; unmatched bases: 3. The germline CDR1 and CDR2 sequences are MNHNS and SASEGT. CDR3 sequence: CASRGQGGETQYF. The CDR3 DNA sequence: TGTGCCAGCAGGGGACAGGGCGGAGAGACCCAGTACTTC.

This clonotype has at least ten counts. The chain recombines TRBV5-1 with TRBJ2-7; D unresolved. The ends were cut back, 0 bases at V and 0 bases at J, with 10 bases in the middle. CDR1 and CDR2 from the germline V gene are SGHRS and YFSETQ. This CDR3 is 15 amino acids long. CDR3 loop: CASSLVYESSYEQYF. For the CDR3, the DNA is TGCGCCAGCAGCTTGGTGTACGAAAGCTCCTACGAGCAGTACTTC. The full variable domain, rest sourced from reference TRBV5-1 and TRBJ2-7, is KAGVTQTPRYLIKTRGQQVTLSCSPISGHRSVSWYQQTPGQGLQFLFEYFSETQRNKGNFPGRFSGRQFSNSRSEMNVSTLELGDSALYLCASSLVYESSYEQYFGPGTRLTVT.